The entry below gives a single T cell receptor beta chain sequence along with its context. As yet, its antigen is unknown. From the germline J gene comes the end of the CDR3, since the read stops 3 residues before it. These data are taken from a study of Tregs in tolerant kidney transplant recipients. Libraries were prepared by immunoSEQ multiplex PCR; TCRdb keeps only in-frame clonotypes and omits some of them. The sample includes 9,900 or so clones. Germline assignment: CDR1 SGHDN and CDR2 FVKESK. The CDR3 runs 16 residues. Unmatched junction bases numbered 5, after V lost 1 base and J lost 5 bases. General study points: Biological reproducibility was not directly addressed in this study. The small number of patients limits these findings pending further validation.

Recipients received nonmyeloablative bone marrow transplants from related graft donors, with transient mixed chimerism. Thawed PBMCs were FACS-sorted into unstimulated CD4+CD25+CD127- regulatory T cells, CD4+CD25- non-regulatory cells, CD4 and CD8 cells. This clonotype was obtained from a human patient who received a combined kidney and bone marrow transplant. Among the T cells, some may be from the graft donor. The gene calls are TRBV14 and TRBJ2-3; 11 nucleotides match TRBD2. Sequenced here: CD8+ T cells from blood (PBMCs), sampled 24 months after the transplant. CDR3 sequence: CASSQVRLAGGDTQYF. The sequenced part of the CDR3 DNA is TGTGCCAGCAGCCAAGTACGTCTAGCGGGAGGAGATACG.